This TCR beta chain was sequenced in a study of cytomegalovirus exposure and HLA in healthy donors. Whole-study context: A previous analysis identified 95 million to 130 million unique TCR beta sequences derived from 180 million or so T cells. General study points: Later analysis found that TCR beta chains associated with HLA were more clonally expanded than other, equally common chains.

Remarks on this clone: The antigen is not known.

V lost 3 bases and J lost 2, with 10 bases in between. The V gene's germline CDR1 is SGHAT and CDR2 FQNNGV. The CDR3 is made up of 15 amino acids. PCR primers comprised 60 Vbeta and 13 Jbeta primers. Method: immunoSEQ multiplex PCR; TCRdb's copy keeps in-frame clones and lacks some. The sample includes roughly 180,000 clones, 70% to 80% of them seen just once. The source material was PBMCs. The chain employs TRBV11-2 and TRBJ2-2; tentatively, D is TRBD2 (6 bases). The sequence derives from a man in his thirties or forties in good health and CMV-seronegative. The chain's CDR3 is CASSLGTLNTGELFF. CDR3 DNA sequence: TGTGCCAGCAGCTTGGGGACTTTAAACACCGGGGAGCTGTTTTTT.